The text below deals with one T cell receptor beta chain. Germline CDR1 reads KGHSH; CDR2 reads LQKENI. V lost 0 bases and J lost 4, with 18 bases in between. This CDR3 has 17 residues. The sample comes from a study of blood T cell repertoires in COVID-19. Overall study context: Collection of acute and convalescent COVID-19 samples took place in the United States, Italy and Spain. T cells, B-cell-depleted T cells, or PBMCs provided the cDNA or gDNA that served as material.

Assay used: immunoSEQ multiplex PCR; TCRdb lists only in-frame clones, some missing. This sample carries roughly 100,000 clones, 82% of them seen once, and the ten largest clones take around 19%. The specimen was peripheral blood. The chain joins TRBV18 to TRBJ1-1; TRBD1 might be the D (5 bases). The origin of this receptor is a man older than 75 with acute or convalescent COVID-19. DNA of the CDR3: TGTGCCAGCTCACCACCGCTTCAGGGAGGGTACTCCACTGAAGCTTTCTTT. This gives the protein CASSPPLQGGYSTEAFF.